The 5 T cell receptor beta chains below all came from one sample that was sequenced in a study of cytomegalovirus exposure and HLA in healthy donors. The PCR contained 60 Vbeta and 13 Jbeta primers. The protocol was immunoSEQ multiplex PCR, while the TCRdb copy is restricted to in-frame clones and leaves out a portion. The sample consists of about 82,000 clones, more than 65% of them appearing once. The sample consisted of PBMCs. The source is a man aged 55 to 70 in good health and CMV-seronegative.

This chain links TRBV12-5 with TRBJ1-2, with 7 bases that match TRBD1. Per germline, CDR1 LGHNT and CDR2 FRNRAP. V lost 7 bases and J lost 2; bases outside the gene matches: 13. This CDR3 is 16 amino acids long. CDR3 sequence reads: CASVAYLRGRNYGYTF. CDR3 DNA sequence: TGTGCTAGTGTGGCCTATCTGAGGGGGCGGAACTATGGCTACACCTTC.

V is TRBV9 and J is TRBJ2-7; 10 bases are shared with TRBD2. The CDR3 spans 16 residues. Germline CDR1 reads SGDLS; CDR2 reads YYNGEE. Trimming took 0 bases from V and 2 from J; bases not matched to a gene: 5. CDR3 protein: CASSVGSSGSPYEQYF. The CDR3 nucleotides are TGTGCCAGCAGCGTAGGTTCTAGCGGGAGCCCCTACGAGCAGTACTTC.

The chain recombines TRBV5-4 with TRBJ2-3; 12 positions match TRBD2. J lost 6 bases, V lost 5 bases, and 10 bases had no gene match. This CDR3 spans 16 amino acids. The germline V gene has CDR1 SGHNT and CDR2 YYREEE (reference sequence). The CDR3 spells CASSSPASGRGDTQYF. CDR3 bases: TGTGCCAGCAGTTCCCCGGCTAGCGGGAGGGGGGATACGCAGTATTTT.

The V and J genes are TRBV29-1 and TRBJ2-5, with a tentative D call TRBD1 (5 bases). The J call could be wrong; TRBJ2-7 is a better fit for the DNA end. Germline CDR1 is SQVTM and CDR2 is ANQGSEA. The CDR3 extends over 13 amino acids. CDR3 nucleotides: TGCAGCGTTGTACCGACAGTTGAATCCGAGCAGTACTTC. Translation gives CSVVPTVESEQYF.

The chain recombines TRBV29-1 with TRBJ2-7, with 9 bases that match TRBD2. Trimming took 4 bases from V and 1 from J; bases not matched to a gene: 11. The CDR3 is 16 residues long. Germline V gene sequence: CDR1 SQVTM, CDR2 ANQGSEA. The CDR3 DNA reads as TGCAGCGTTGTAGGGCTGCAGCGGGAGGCTTCCTACGAGCAGTACTTC. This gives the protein CSVVGLQREASYEQYF.